The 6 T cell receptor beta chains below all came from one sample that was sequenced in a study of T cell responses to AZD1222 COVID-19 vaccine. The data were produced by immunoSEQ multiplex PCR, yet TCRdb's version contains in-frame clones alone and is incomplete. The sample comprises roughly 60,000 clones, around three quarters of which are singletons, and about 3.7% rests with the top ten. The sequencing here drew on peripheral blood, taken 28 days after the second AZD1222 dose. Receptors were obtained from an adult who received the AZD1222 COVID-19 vaccine.

This chain uses TRBV5-5 with TRBJ2-7, with TRBD1 identical over 9 bases. The CDR3 covers 16 residues. Trimming took 0 bases from V and 5 from J; bases not matched to a gene: 9. CDR1 is SGHKS and CDR2 is YYEKEE in the germline V gene (reference sequence). The CDR3 loop is CASSLAIGTGTHEQYF. For the CDR3, the DNA is TGTGCCAGCAGCTTGGCCATTGGGACAGGGACCCACGAGCAGTACTTC.

J is TRBJ2-3 and V is TRBV30; the D gene could be TRBD1 or TRBD2 (5 bases each). The germline V gene encodes CDR1 GTSNPN and CDR2 SVGIG (reference sequence). Trimming cost V 3 bases and J 5 bases, with 6 bases left between them. This CDR3 comprises 11 residues. This CDR3 is CAWRGVDTQYF. The CDR3 DNA is TGTGCCTGGAGGGGGGTAGATACGCAGTATTTT.

The J gene is TRBJ2-7, the V gene TRBV3-1 (or the pseudogene TRBV3-2); D is ambiguous. Trimming stripped 0 bases from V and 3 bases from J, with 12 bases between. In germline, CDR1 is LGHDT, CDR2 YNNKEL (reference sequence). CDR3 length: 15 residues. The CDR3, as DNA: TGTGCCAGCAGCCAAGATTCGCAACCACACTACGAGCAGTACTTC. Amino acid sequence: CASSQDSQPHYEQYF.

This clone was observed a handful of times. This chain joins TRBV27 and TRBJ2-7, with 8 bases fitting TRBD1. The V and J ends lost 5 bases and 6 bases, in that order; junction bases with no gene match: 3. The germline V gene encodes CDR1 MNHEY and CDR2 SMNVEV (reference sequence). The CDR3 is 12 residues long. The CDR3 region has the DNA TGTGCCAGCAGTAGCACAGGGGGCGAGCAGTACTTC. Encoded protein: CASSSTGGEQYF.

This clone showed up just once. The V and J genes are TRBV28 and TRBJ1-2, with TRBD1 matching 7 bases. With V trimmed by 8 bases and J by 2 bases, 8 bases remained unmatched. The CDR3 has 14 residues. The germline gives CDR1 MDHEN, CDR2 SYDVKM. In DNA, the CDR3 is TGTGCCAGCGGATCGCAGGGGGAAAACTATGGCTACACCTTC. It yields the protein CASGSQGENYGYTF.

V usage is TRBV6-5 and J usage is TRBJ1-1; D possibly corresponds to TRBD1 (6 bases). Germline CDR1 and CDR2: MNHEY and SVGAGI. The CDR3 covers 13 residues. Trimming removed 5 bases at V and 5 bases at J, with 12 bases between. CDR3 loop: CASSRGGNTEAFF. CDR3 in DNA: TGTGCCAGCAGTCGAGGGGGAAATACTGAAGCTTTCTTT.